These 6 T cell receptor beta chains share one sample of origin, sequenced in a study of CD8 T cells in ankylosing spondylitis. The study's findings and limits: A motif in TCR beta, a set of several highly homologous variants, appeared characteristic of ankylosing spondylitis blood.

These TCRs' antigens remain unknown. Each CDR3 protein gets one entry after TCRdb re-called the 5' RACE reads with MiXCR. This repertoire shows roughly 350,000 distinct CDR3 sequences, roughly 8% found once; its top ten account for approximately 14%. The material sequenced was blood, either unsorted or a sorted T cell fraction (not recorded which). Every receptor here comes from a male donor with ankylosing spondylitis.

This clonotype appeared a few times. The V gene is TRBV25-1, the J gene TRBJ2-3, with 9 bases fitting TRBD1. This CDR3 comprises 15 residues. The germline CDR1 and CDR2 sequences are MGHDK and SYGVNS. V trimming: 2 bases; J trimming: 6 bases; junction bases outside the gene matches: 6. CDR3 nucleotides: TGTGCCAGCAGTGAAAGGAGGACAGGGGAGGATACGCAGTATTTT. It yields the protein CASSERRTGEDTQYF.

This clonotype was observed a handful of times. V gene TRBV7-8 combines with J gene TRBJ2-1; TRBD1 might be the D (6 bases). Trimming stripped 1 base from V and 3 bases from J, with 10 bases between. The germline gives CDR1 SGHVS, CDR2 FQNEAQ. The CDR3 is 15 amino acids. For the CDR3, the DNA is TGTGCCAGCAGCTTAGAGGTACAGGGCTACAATGAGCAGTTCTTC. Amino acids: CASSLEVQGYNEQFF.

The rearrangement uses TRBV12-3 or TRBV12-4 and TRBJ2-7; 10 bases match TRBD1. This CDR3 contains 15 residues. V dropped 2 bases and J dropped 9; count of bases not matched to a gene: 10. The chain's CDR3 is CASSLTGTGAPRQYF. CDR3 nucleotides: TGTGCCAGCAGTTTAACCGGGACAGGGGCTCCGAGGCAGTACTTC.

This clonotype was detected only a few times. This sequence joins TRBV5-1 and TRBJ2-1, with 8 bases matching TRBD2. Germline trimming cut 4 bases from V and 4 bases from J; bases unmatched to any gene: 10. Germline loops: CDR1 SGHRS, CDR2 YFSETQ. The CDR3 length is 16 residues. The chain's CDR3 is CASSPLGVAGYNEQFF. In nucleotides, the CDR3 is TGCGCCAGCAGCCCCCTGGGGGTAGCGGGATACAATGAGCAGTTCTTC.

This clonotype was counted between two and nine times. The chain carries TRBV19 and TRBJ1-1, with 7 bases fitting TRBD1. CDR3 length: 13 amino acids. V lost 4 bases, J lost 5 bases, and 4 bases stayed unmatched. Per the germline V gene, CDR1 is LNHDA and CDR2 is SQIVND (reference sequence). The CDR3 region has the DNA TGTGCCAGTAGTACAGACAGGGAAACTGAAGCTTTCTTT. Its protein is CASSTDRETEAFF.

The CDR3 region is CASSLDVRGDEQFF. The CDR3 nucleotides are TGCGCCAGCAGCTTGGATGTCAGGGGGGATGAGCAGTTCTTC. The chain recombines TRBV5-1 with TRBJ2-1; the D gene is possibly TRBD1 (7 bases). V lost 0 bases and J lost 8, with 12 bases in between. The CDR3 runs 14 residues. From germline, CDR1 is SGHRS and CDR2 YFSETQ.